The T cell receptor (beta chain) under discussion was sequenced for a study of regulatory T cells in long-lasting Graves disease. Study conclusions and caveats: TRBV28 was favored in persistent disease, as were TRBJ1-2 and TRBJ2-5.

Germline loops: CDR1 SGHAT, CDR2 FQNNGV. The CDR3 totals 15 residues. The V end lost 6 bases, the J end lost 2 bases, and 13 bases lay between the germline ends. This clonotype occurred many times. Its antigen remains unknown. Libraries of TCR beta came from iRepertoire HTBI primers plus Arm-PCR of CDR3 regions. TCRdb called the multiplex PCR reads again in MiXCR, with one record for every CDR3 protein. The data hold about 240,000 distinct CDR3 sequences, with around 20% observed a single time. The time point was: newly diagnosed GD, antithyroid drugs for less than 3 months. Researchers made the TCR library from RNA that was extracted from PBMCs. Graves' disease diagnosis was established per American Thyroid Association guidelines.

The chain recombines TRBV11-2 with TRBJ2-2; possibly TRBD2 for D (5 bases). The source is a female donor with Graves disease. The source was peripheral blood mononuclear cells (PBMCs), collected at new diagnosis, from a patient treated with antithyroid drugs. The CDR3 protein is CASRTGRGNTGELFF. The CDR3 nucleotides are TGTGCCAGCAGAACCGGACGGGGAAACACCGGGGAGCTGTTTTTT.